This is a list of T cell receptor beta chains from one sample in a study of cytomegalovirus exposure and HLA in healthy donors. Repertoires were generated with immunoSEQ multiplex PCR, while TCRdb's copy carries only in-frame clones and drops some. The table has roughly 67,000 clones, 75% seen once. Sequenced input: PBMCs. The receptors stem from a man aged 60 to 75 in good health and CMV-seropositive. Both conserved end residues are part of each CDR3. The D gene is left open where the match is weak. Only part of the rows carry a size: once, few, many, or a class if the clone is expanded.

.,TRBV6-1,TRBJ2-3,.,15,CASSEAGAPKDTQYF,TGTGCCAGCAGTGAAGCGGGGGCCCCCAAGGATACGCAGTATTTT
TRBD2,TRBV19,TRBJ2-7,.,15,CASSIKASGSYEQYF,TGTGCCAGTAGTATAAAGGCTAGCGGATCCTACGAGCAGTACTTC
TRBD2,TRBV7-6,TRBJ2-1,once,16,CASSLAGGRSYNEQFF,TGTGCCAGCAGCTTAGCGGGCGGGAGGTCCTACAATGAGCAGTTCTTC
.,TRBV2,TRBJ2-5,.,13,CASSNSKRETQYF,TGTGCCAGCAGCAACTCCAAGAGGGAGACCCAGTACTTC
TRBD2,TRBV5-1,TRBJ2-1,.,17,CASSWAGGDYSYNEQFF,TGCGCCAGCAGCTGGGCGGGGGGAGATTATAGTTACAATGAGCAGTTCTTC
TRBD2,TRBV29-1,TRBJ2-1,.,16,CSAKTSGGLSYNEQFF,TGCAGCGCCAAGACTAGCGGGGGACTCTCCTACAATGAGCAGTTCTTC
.,TRBV5-1,TRBJ1-1,.,13,CASSLQGETEAFF,TGCGCCAGCAGCCTACAGGGAGAGACTGAAGCTTTCTTT
TRBD2,TRBV6-5,TRBJ2-1,.,15,CASSPGLAGAYEQFF,TGTGCCAGCAGCCCGGGACTAGCGGGGGCCTATGAGCAGTTCTTC
TRBD2,TRBV5-8,TRBJ2-3,few,17,CASSFGLAGGSTDTQYF,TGTGCCAGCAGCTTTGGTCTAGCGGGGGGTAGCACAGATACGCAGTATTTT
TRBD1,TRBV2,TRBJ2-7,few,17,CASSERGQGLWTYEQYF,TGTGCCAGCAGTGAAAGGGGACAGGGACTTTGGACCTACGAGCAGTACTTC
.,TRBV5-1,TRBJ2-7,.,12,CASSFPSDEQYF,TGCGCCAGCAGCTTTCCTAGCGACGAGCAGTACTTC
.,TRBV7-9,TRBJ2-2,.,13,CASSLEGAGELFF,TGTGCCAGCAGCTTAGAAGGGGCCGGGGAGCTGTTTTTT
TRBD1,TRBV5-1,TRBJ1-1,once,13,CASTKTGWAEAFF,TGCGCCAGCACGAAGACAGGGTGGGCTGAAGCTTTCTTT
.,TRBV7-2,TRBJ2-1,.,15,CASSGSRGSYNEQFF,TGTGCCAGCAGCGGTAGCCGGGGCTCCTACAATGAGCAGTTCTTC
.,TRBV7-9,TRBJ2-3,.,17,CASSSPSSAASTDTQYF,TGTGCCAGCAGCTCCCCCTCTTCAGCGGCTAGCACAGATACGCAGTATTTT
.,TRBV7-9,TRBJ2-5,.,12,CASQLAQETQYF,TGTGCCAGCCAGCTAGCGCAAGAGACCCAGTACTTC
.,TRBV6-4,TRBJ1-2,.,14,CASSDSEGAGGYTF,TGTGCCAGCAGTGACTCCGAAGGGGCCGGCGGCTACACCTTC
.,TRBV7-2,TRBJ2-2,few,19,CASSFPPGEGFVNTGELFF,TGTGCCAGCAGCTTTCCCCCAGGGGAAGGGTTTGTGAACACCGGGGAGCTGTTTTTT
TRBD1,TRBV2,TRBJ2-3,few,14,CASSEGDRVHTQYF,TGTGCCAGCAGTGAAGGGGACAGGGTCCATACGCAGTATTTT
.,TRBV6-1,TRBJ1-1,.,14,CATPGHMMNTEAFF,TGTGCCACCCCGGGACACATGATGAACACTGAAGCTTTCTTT
TRBD1,TRBV5-5,TRBJ1-5,.,16,CASSLEGGTSNQPQHF,TGTGCCAGCAGCTTGGAAGGGGGCACGAGCAATCAGCCCCAGCATTTT
.,TRBV28,TRBJ1-4,.,11,CASTLNEKLFF,TGTGCCAGCACCTTAAATGAAAAACTGTTTTTT
.,TRBV6-5,TRBJ1-2,.,14,CASSYAPPNYGYTF,TGTGCCAGCAGTTACGCGCCCCCTAACTATGGCTACACCTTC
TRBD2,TRBV6-5,TRBJ2-5,few,14,CASSYGDYQETQYF,TGTGCCAGCAGTTACGGGGACTATCAAGAGACCCAGTACTTC
TRBD1,TRBV10-3,TRBJ1-1,.,17,CAISDPGTGGVSPEAFF,TGTGCCATCAGTGACCCTGGGACAGGGGGCGTTAGCCCTGAAGCTTTCTTT
TRBD2,TRBV5-8,TRBJ2-1,.,16,CASSLDRAGAYNEQFF,TGTGCCAGCAGCTTGGACCGAGCGGGAGCTTACAATGAGCAGTTCTTC
.,TRBV5-1,TRBJ1-4,once,12,CASSLPNEKLFF,TGCGCCAGCAGCTTGCCAAATGAAAAACTGTTTTTT
TRBD1,TRBV4-2,TRBJ2-7,.,14,CASSAGQAAYEQYF,TGTGCCAGCAGCGCGGGACAGGCTGCCTACGAGCAGTACTTC
.,TRBV19,TRBJ1-5,.,15,CASSSDRVGNQPQHF,TGTGCCAGTAGTTCGGACAGAGTGGGCAATCAGCCCCAGCATTTT
.,TRBV29-1,TRBJ1-4,.,15,CSVGANIGANEKLFF,TGCAGCGTTGGGGCCAATATAGGGGCTAATGAAAAACTGTTTTTT
TRBD1,TRBV5-1,TRBJ2-7,once,14,CASSLGDRSYEQYF,TGCGCCAGCAGCTTGGGGGACAGGAGCTACGAGCAGTACTTC
.,TRBV5-6,TRBJ2-3,few,16,CASSLRSGRESGGQYF,TGTGCCAGCAGCTTGAGAAGTGGCAGGGAATCCGGGGGGCAGTATTTT
TRBD1,TRBV6-5,TRBJ2-1,few,13,CASSPGTVNEQFF,TGTGCCAGCAGTCCCGGGACAGTTAATGAGCAGTTCTTC
TRBD1,TRBV7-9,TRBJ1-2,.,14,CASSLGQGHYGYTF,TGTGCCAGCAGCTTAGGACAGGGCCACTATGGCTACACCTTC
.,TRBV4-2,TRBJ1-4,.,15,CASSQVQGLNEKLFF,TGTGCCAGCAGCCAAGTCCAGGGGCTTAATGAAAAACTGTTTTTT
TRBD2,TRBV7-9,TRBJ2-1,.,16,CASSSLAGGPYNEQFF,TGTGCCAGCAGCTCACTAGCGGGAGGCCCCTACAATGAGCAGTTCTTC
.,TRBV5-1,TRBJ2-2,.,16,CASLAFGGANTGELFF,TGCGCCAGCTTGGCGTTCGGGGGAGCGAACACCGGGGAGCTGTTTTTT
.,TRBV7-2,TRBJ1-1,once,15,CASSLASFMNTEAFF,TGTGCCAGCAGCTTAGCCTCTTTTATGAACACTGAAGCTTTCTTT
.,TRBV5-1,TRBJ1-1,.,16,CASSLFPRTVNTEAFF,TGCGCCAGCAGCTTGTTTCCCCGGACAGTGAACACTGAAGCTTTCTTT
TRBD1,TRBV19,TRBJ1-2,once,13,CASSLQGRYGYTF,TGTGCCAGTAGTTTACAGGGGCGGTATGGCTACACCTTC
.,TRBV19,TRBJ2-3,.,17,CASNKQKGAGRTDTQYF,TGTGCCAGTAATAAACAGAAAGGGGCCGGACGCACAGATACGCAGTATTTT
.,TRBV6-5,TRBJ2-2,few,15,CASREYRRLGGELFF,TGTGCCAGCAGGGAGTATAGGCGGTTGGGCGGGGAGCTGTTTTTT
.,TRBV7-9,TRBJ2-2,.,16,CASSPPGWGNTGELFF,TGTGCCAGCAGCCCTCCAGGGTGGGGGAACACCGGGGAGCTGTTTTTT
.,TRBV5-1,TRBJ1-1,.,15,CASSLGQTWGTEAFF,TGCGCCAGCAGCTTGGGACAGACCTGGGGCACTGAAGCTTTCTTT
TRBD1,TRBV7-9,TRBJ2-5,.,13,CASSSRQGETQYF,TGTGCCAGCAGCTCGAGACAGGGAGAGACCCAGTACTTC
TRBD1,TRBV7-2,TRBJ2-7,few,14,CASSLEGTGREQYF,TGTGCCAGCAGCTTAGAAGGGACAGGGCGGGAGCAGTACTTC
TRBD1,TRBV6-1,TRBJ2-1,once,15,CASSLGSADRDEQFF,TGTGCCAGCAGTCTGGGATCCGCTGACAGGGATGAGCAGTTCTTC
.,TRBV6-5,TRBJ1-2,.,13,CASSYPNRDGYTF,TGTGCCAGCAGTTACCCGAACAGGGATGGCTACACCTTC
.,TRBV11-2,TRBJ1-1,once,15,CASSLYSGGYTEAFF,TGTGCCAGCAGCTTATATTCAGGAGGGTACACTGAAGCTTTCTTT
.,TRBV5-5,TRBJ1-2,.,15,CASSLATGQPYGYTF,TGTGCCAGCAGCTTGGCGACTGGACAGCCCTATGGCTACACCTTC
.,TRBV5-6,TRBJ1-1,once,16,CASSITRGSLNTEAFF,TGTGCCAGCAGCATAACAAGGGGGAGCTTGAACACTGAAGCTTTCTTT
.,TRBV11-3,TRBJ2-1,.,14,CASSPQETYNEQFF,TGTGCCAGCAGCCCCCAAGAGACCTACAATGAGCAGTTCTTC
.,TRBV9,TRBJ2-3,.,16,CASSVANGLSADTQYF,TGTGCCAGCAGCGTAGCTAATGGACTATCAGCAGATACGCAGTATTTT
.,TRBV4-1,TRBJ2-3,.,16,CASSLQASTNTDTQYF,TGCGCCAGCAGCCTGCAGGCTAGCACAAACACAGATACGCAGTATTTT
.,TRBV5-1,TRBJ1-3,medium-sized,14,CASSLAGTGNTIYF,TGCGCCAGCAGCTTGGCAGGGACTGGAAACACCATATATTTT